This T cell receptor (beta chain) originates from a study of blood T cell repertoires in COVID-19. Study as a whole: Samples taken during acute and convalescent COVID-19 were collected in the United States, Italy and Spain. The analysed material was cDNA or gDNA that came from T cells, B-cell-depleted T cells, or PBMCs.

Per the original methods: Amplifying reference gene primers gave estimates of nucleated cell counts. Produced via immunoSEQ multiplex PCR; TCRdb's table is partial and in-frame only. D and trimming were read from the DNA, whereas the V and J calls and clone size are those reported in that table. The repertoire includes over 130,000 clones, around four fifths of them detected once, and around 4% sits in the top ten. V lost 2 bases and J lost 10; bases outside the gene matches: 9. This CDR3 is 14 amino acids long. Germline V CDR1 and CDR2: SGHRS, YFSETQ. Material for sequencing was peripheral blood. The clonotype comes from a woman aged 80 or over with acute or convalescent COVID-19. The V and J genes are TRBV5-1 and TRBJ2-1, with 7 bases fitting TRBD2. The CDR3 bases are TGCGCCAGCAGCTTCTCCAGCGGGGCCCTCGAGCAGTTCTTC. This encodes CASSFSSGALEQFF.